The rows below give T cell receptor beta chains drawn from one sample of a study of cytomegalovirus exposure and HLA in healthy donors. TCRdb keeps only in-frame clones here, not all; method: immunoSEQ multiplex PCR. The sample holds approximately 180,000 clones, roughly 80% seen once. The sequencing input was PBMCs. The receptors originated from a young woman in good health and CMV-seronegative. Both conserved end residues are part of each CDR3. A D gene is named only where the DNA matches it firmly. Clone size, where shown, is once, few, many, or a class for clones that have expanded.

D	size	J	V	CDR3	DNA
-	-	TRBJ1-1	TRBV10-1	CASSELQSTEAFF	TGCGCCAGCAGTGAGTTACAGTCCACTGAAGCTTTCTTT
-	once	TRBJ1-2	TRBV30	CAWSVQGVIYGYTF	TGTGCCTGGAGTGTACAGGGAGTTATTTATGGCTACACCTTC
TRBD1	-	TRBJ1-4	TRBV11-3	CASSFRQGDEKLFF	TGTGCCAGCAGCTTCCGACAGGGCGACGAAAAACTGTTTTTT
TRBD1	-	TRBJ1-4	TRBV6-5	CASRRQGGWEKLFF	TGTGCCAGCAGGAGGCAGGGGGGTTGGGAAAAACTGTTTTTT
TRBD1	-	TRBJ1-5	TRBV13	CASSLGLGTGINQPQHF	TGTGCCAGCAGCTTAGGCTTGGGGACAGGGATAAATCAGCCCCAGCATTTT
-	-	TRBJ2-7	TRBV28	CASSFGGLRGEQYF	TGTGCCAGCAGTTTCGGGGGGCTGCGGGGCGAGCAGTACTTC
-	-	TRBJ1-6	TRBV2	CASSAQSSYNSPLHF	TGTGCCAGCAGTGCACAGAGCTCCTATAATTCACCCCTCCACTTT
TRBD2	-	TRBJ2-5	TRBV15	CATSRGALAGAETQYF	TGTGCCACCAGCAGAGGGGCACTAGCGGGAGCGGAGACCCAGTACTTC
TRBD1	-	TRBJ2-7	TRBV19	CASSIGQGAHYEQYF	TGTGCCAGTAGTATAGGACAGGGGGCGCACTACGAGCAGTACTTC
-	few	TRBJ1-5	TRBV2	CASLQGNSNQPQHF	TGTGCCAGCCTACAGGGCAATAGCAATCAGCCCCAGCATTTT
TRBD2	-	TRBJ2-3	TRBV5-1	CASSFWSSGPAPDTQYF	TGCGCCAGCAGCTTTTGGTCTAGCGGCCCAGCCCCAGATACGCAGTATTTT
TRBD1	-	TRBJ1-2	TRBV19	CASSMYSDRAGSYTF	TGTGCCAGTAGTATGTATTCAGACAGGGCCGGCAGCTACACCTTC
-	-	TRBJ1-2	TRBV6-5	CASYQDSNYGYTF	TGTGCCAGCTATCAGGATTCTAACTATGGCTACACCTTC
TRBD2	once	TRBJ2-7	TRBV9	CASSAGLANTYEQYF	TGTGCCAGCAGCGCCGGACTAGCGAACACCTACGAGCAGTACTTC
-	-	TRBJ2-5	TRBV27	CASSFLGSTYQETQYF	TGTGCCAGCAGTTTCCTGGGCTCTACGTACCAAGAGACCCAGTACTTC
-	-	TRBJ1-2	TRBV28	CASSLSGSGYTF	TGTGCCAGCAGTTTATCGGGGAGCGGCTACACCTTC
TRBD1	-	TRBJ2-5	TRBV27	CASSLDRVAETQYF	TGTGCCAGCAGTTTGGACAGGGTTGCTGAGACCCAGTACTTC
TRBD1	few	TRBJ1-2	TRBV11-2	CASRPTGAGYTF	TGTGCCAGCAGACCGACAGGGGCTGGCTACACCTTC
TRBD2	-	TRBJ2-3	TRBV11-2	CASLSGRAEDTQYF	TGTGCCAGCCTGAGCGGGAGGGCCGAGGATACGCAGTATTTT
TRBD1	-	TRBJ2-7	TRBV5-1	CASSARDRVYEQYF	TGCGCCAGCAGCGCCCGGGACAGGGTCTACGAGCAGTACTTC
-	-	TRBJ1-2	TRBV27	CASSLQGDYGYTF	TGTGCCAGCAGTTTACAGGGTGACTATGGCTACACCTTC
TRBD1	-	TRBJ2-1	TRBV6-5	CASSNRDRGYNEQFF	TGTGCCAGCAGTAACCGGGACAGGGGGTACAATGAGCAGTTCTTC
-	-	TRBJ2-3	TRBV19	CASSTRQDTQYF	TGTGCCAGTAGTACGAGACAAGATACGCAGTATTTT
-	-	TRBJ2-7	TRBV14	CASSPRRGRRGTYEQYF	TGTGCCAGCAGCCCCCGGCGAGGCAGGAGGGGCACCTACGAGCAGTACTTC
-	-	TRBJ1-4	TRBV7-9	CASSRDSLLYEKLFF	TGTGCCAGCAGCCGTGACAGCCTCCTTTATGAAAAACTGTTTTTT
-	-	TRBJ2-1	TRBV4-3	CASSQDWSNSNEQFF	TGCGCCAGCAGCCAAGATTGGAGCAATAGCAATGAGCAGTTCTTC
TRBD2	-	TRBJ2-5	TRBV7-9	CSSSLGSSGTVGTQYF	TGTTCCAGCAGCTTAGGGAGTAGCGGGACGGTAGGGACCCAGTACTTC
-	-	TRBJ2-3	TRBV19	CASSIPVGGPDTQYF	TGTGCCAGTAGTATCCCCGTCGGAGGACCAGATACGCAGTATTTT
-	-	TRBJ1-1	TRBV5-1	CASSLLARDTEAFF	TGTGCCAGCAGCTTGTTGGCTCGGGACACTGAAGCTTTCTTT